Shown below are 32 T cell receptor beta chains from a single sample sequenced in a study of OX40 agonist ivuxolimab in advanced cancers. Method: immunoSEQ multiplex PCR; TCRdb's copy keeps in-frame clones and lacks some. The sample yields about 64,000 clones, more than 85% seen once. The source material was CD4+ or CD8+ T cells sorted from blood, sampled in a trial of the OX40 agonist ivuxolimab. These receptors came from an adult with an advanced solid tumor such as melanoma, head and neck, liver or kidney cancer.

This chain links TRBV6-1 with TRBJ1-1, with TRBD1 matching 9 bases. The CDR3 contains 15 residues. CDR1 and CDR2 from the germline V gene are MNHNS and SASEGT. J was trimmed by 6 bases and V by 7 bases; bases with no gene match: 12. This CDR3 is CASINRGQGRAEAFF. CDR3 nucleotide sequence: TGTGCCAGCATAAACAGGGGACAGGGAAGGGCTGAAGCTTTCTTT.

The chain joins TRBV10-1 to TRBJ2-7, with TRBD2 identical over 7 bases. The CDR3 sequence is 15 residues long. With 4 bases clipped from V and 6 bases from J, the junction kept 12 bases outside the gene matches. Looked up from germline, CDR1 is WNHNN and CDR2 is SYGVQD (reference sequence). In nucleotides, the CDR3 is TGCGCCAGCAGTGGCCAGAGGGGAGGGCCGGGCGAGCAGTACTTC. Translation gives CASSGQRGGPGEQYF.

This clone was seen only once. The rearrangement joins TRBV10-3 to TRBJ2-5; perhaps TRBD1 as D (6 bases). Per the germline V gene, CDR1 is ENHRY and CDR2 is SYGVKD. With 0 bases removed from V and 5 bases from J, the gap between germline ends came to 16 bases. This CDR3 comprises 16 residues. This CDR3 reads CAISESGSTGPETQYF. For the CDR3, the DNA is TGTGCCATCAGTGAGTCCGGATCGACAGGCCCGGAGACCCAGTACTTC.

The rearrangement joins TRBV5-6 to TRBJ2-7; maybe TRBD1 (6 bases). CDR1 SGHDT and CDR2 YYEEEE come from the germline V gene. The CDR3 is made up of 15 amino acids. V dropped 2 bases and J dropped 0 bases, with 12 bases sitting between them. The CDR3 reads CASSFPGASSYEQYF. The DNA of the CDR3 is TGTGCCAGCAGCTTCCCAGGGGCGAGCTCCTACGAGCAGTACTTC.

The chain joins TRBV15 to TRBJ2-1, with 7 bases aligning to TRBD2. The germline V gene has CDR1 LNHNV and CDR2 YYDKDF (reference sequence). The junction had 3 bases not matched to a gene; V was cut back by 0 bases and J by 7 bases. The CDR3 totals 14 residues. CDR3 nucleotides: TGTGCCACCAGCAGAGATGATAGCGGGAATGAGCAGTTCTTC. Translating it yields CATSRDDSGNEQFF.

This chain joins TRBV6-6 and TRBJ1-1; 8 bases fit TRBD1. The ends lost 7 bases at V and 4 bases at J; junction bases unmatched: 8. In germline, CDR1 is MNHNY, CDR2 SVGAGI (reference sequence). This CDR3 region has 14 residues. For the CDR3, the DNA is TGTGCCAGCAAATATGGACAGGGCGGCACTGAAGCTTTCTTT. It specifies CASKYGQGGTEAFF.

The chain recombines TRBV4-2 with TRBJ2-3; D remains unclear. CDR1 and CDR2 from the germline V gene are LGHNA and YNFKEQ. V was cut by 0 bases and J by 3 bases, with 10 bases left in between. The CDR3 is 15 residues long. The CDR3 loop reads CASSQDHQQTDTQYF. In nucleotides, the CDR3 is TGTGCCAGCAGCCAAGACCACCAGCAAACAGATACGCAGTATTTT.

The rearrangement uses TRBV19 and TRBJ1-3, with D perhaps TRBD1 (5 bases). Germline V gene lookup returns CDR1 LNHDA and CDR2 SQIVND (reference sequence). Trimming shortened V by 3 bases and J by 0 bases, and 12 bases separated the two germline ends. The CDR3 runs 16 residues. The CDR3 DNA reads as TGTGCCAGTAGTATTACAGGTCTTATCTCTGGAAACACCATATATTTT. Residues: CASSITGLISGNTIYF.

The chain couples TRBV7-9 to TRBJ1-2, with 10 bases that match TRBD1. There are 15 residues in the CDR3. V gave up 5 bases and J gave up 4 bases; unmatched junction bases: 7. Germline loops: CDR1 SEHNR, CDR2 FQNEAQ (reference sequence). The CDR3 here is CASSLGQGGIYGYTF. As DNA, the CDR3 is TGTGCCAGCAGCCTCGGACAGGGGGGGATCTATGGCTACACCTTC.

This chain uses TRBV29-1 with TRBJ2-2, with TRBD2 matching 9 bases. Germline assignment: CDR1 SQVTM and CDR2 ANQGSEA. Trimming cost V 6 bases and J 4 bases; bases outside gene matches: 15. CDR3 size: 17 residues. The CDR3 nucleotides are TGCAGCGTGACGAGTCCCGGGACTAGCCTCGGCACCGGGGAGCTGTTTTTT. Translating it yields CSVTSPGTSLGTGELFF.

Of note for this clone: A junction boundary mismatches the germline segment, possibly from a read error. This chain links TRBV6-5 with TRBJ1-5; D is unresolved. The CDR3 runs 14 residues. Germline CDR1 and CDR2: MNHEY and SVGAGI. In DNA, the CDR3 is TGCGCCAGCAGTGTGTCGATAGGGAATCAGCCCCAGCATTTT. Translating gives CASSVSIGNQPQHF.

The chain links TRBV5-4 to TRBJ1-2, with 7 nucleotides matching TRBD1. The CDR3 extends over 15 amino acids. CDR1 is SGHNT and CDR2 is YYREEE in the germline V gene (reference sequence). V was clipped by 2 bases and J by 8 bases; unmatched bases: 12. This CDR3 is CASSFWSVGGVGYTF. CDR3 nucleotide sequence: TGTGCCAGCAGCTTCTGGTCTGTAGGGGGCGTGGGCTACACCTTC.

The chain joins TRBV2 to TRBJ1-5; D not resolved. The germline V and J ends were trimmed by 3 bases and 2 bases, with 11 bases remaining between them. CDR3 length equals 15 residues. Germline CDR1 SNHLY, CDR2 FYNNEI. Here the CDR3 reads CASSDPGEGNQPQHF. CDR3 coding DNA: TGTGCCAGCAGTGACCCCGGGGAGGGCAATCAGCCCCAGCATTTT.

This chain uses TRBV5-1 with TRBJ1-1; D is undetermined. Trimming stripped 6 bases from V and 2 bases from J, with 11 bases between. This CDR3 is 13 amino acids long. Per the germline V gene, CDR1 is SGHRS and CDR2 is YFSETQ. CDR3: CASNPAGNTEAFF. CDR3 coding DNA: TGCGCCAGCAACCCAGCCGGCAACACTGAAGCTTTCTTT. Together with reference TRBV5-1 and TRBJ1-1, the CDR3 gives the full variable domain: KAGVTQTPRYLIKTRGQQVTLSCSPISGHRSVSWYQQTPGQGLQFLFEYFSETQRNKGNFPGRFSGRQFSNSRSEMNVSTLELGDSALYLCASNPAGNTEAFFGQGTRLTVV.

V is TRBV5-5 and J is TRBJ1-2; unclear D gene. V lost 4 bases and J 1 base, leaving 11 bases between the germline ends. Germline CDR1 is SGHKS and CDR2 is YYEKEE (reference sequence). This CDR3 has 14 amino acids. The CDR3 DNA is TGTGCCAGCAGCAGAGCTACGGATAACTATGGCTACACCTTC. Amino acid sequence: CASSRATDNYGYTF. Supplemented by reference TRBV5-5 and TRBJ1-2, the full variable domain reads DAGVTQSPTHLIKTRGQQVTLRCSPISGHKSVSWYQQVLGQGPQFIFQYYEKEERGRGNFPDRFSARQFPNYSSELNVNALLLGDSALYLCASSRATDNYGYTFGSGTRLTVV.

This clone was counted between two and nine times. This chain uses TRBV18 with TRBJ1-1, with 9 positions matching TRBD1. This CDR3 contains 16 residues. Germline V gene sequence: CDR1 KGHSH, CDR2 LQKENI. Losses at the gene ends were 2 bases for V and 1 base for J; bases not matched to a gene: 5. CDR3 coding DNA: TGTGCCAGCTCACCAACTGACAGGGGGAGGAACACTGAAGCTTTCTTT. Residues: CASSPTDRGRNTEAFF.

The V gene is TRBV5-1, the J gene TRBJ2-1; D is perhaps TRBD2 (5 bases). CDR3 length: 17 residues. Between the trimmed V and J ends, which lost 10 bases and 0 bases, there was a span of 23 bases. Germline V gene sequence: CDR1 SGHRS, CDR2 YFSETQ. CDR3 sequence: CAQGARQDSRSYNEQFF. DNA for the CDR3: TGCGCCCAAGGAGCCCGTCAGGACTCCCGCTCCTACAATGAGCAGTTCTTC.

The genes are TRBV14 and TRBJ2-7, with 9 bases matching TRBD2. J lost 7 bases, V lost 4 bases, and 8 bases had no gene match. Germline CDR1 SGHDN, CDR2 FVKESK. The CDR3 extends over 14 amino acids. CDR3 sequence (DNA): TGTGCCAGCAGCCGAGTAGCGGGAGTAGGTGAGCAGTACTTC. Translated, it gives CASSRVAGVGEQYF. The variable domain in full, with the rest retrieved from reference TRBV14 and TRBJ2-7, is EAGVTQFPSHSVIEKGQTVTLRCDPISGHDNLYWYRRVMGKEIKFLLHFVKESKQDESGMPNNRFLAERTGGTYSTLKVQPAELEDSGVYFCASSRVAGVGEQYFGPGTRLTVT.

The rearrangement joins TRBV4-3 to TRBJ2-1; 9 nucleotides align to TRBD2. The CDR3 runs to 17 residues. V was pared by 4 bases and J by 9 bases, with 16 bases of the junction left unmatched. The germline CDR1 and CDR2 sequences are LGHNA and YSLEER. The CDR3: CASSPGASGLALTEQFF. Written as DNA, the CDR3 is TGCGCCAGCAGCCCGGGAGCGTCGGGACTAGCCCTAACTGAGCAGTTCTTC.

V gene TRBV6-4 combines with J gene TRBJ2-4; 11 nucleotides line up with TRBD2. The CDR3 sequence is 13 residues long. V lost 3 bases, J lost 12 bases, and 4 bases stayed unmatched. The germline V gene encodes CDR1 MRHNA and CDR2 SNTAGT. This CDR3 reads CASSEVAGGPQYF. The DNA of the CDR3 is TGTGCCAGCAGTGAAGTAGCGGGAGGGCCTCAGTACTTC.

V is TRBV10-3 and J is TRBJ1-1; D is unclear. CDR3 length: 14 amino acids. With 6 bases removed from V and 3 bases from J, the gap between germline ends came to 14 bases. In germline, CDR1 is ENHRY, CDR2 SYGVKD. The CDR3 DNA reads as TGTGCCATCAGGCCGAGGGCTAGCTACACTGAAGCTTTCTTT. This gives the protein CAIRPRASYTEAFF.

The chain links TRBV28 to TRBJ2-2; 7 bases map to TRBD2. The CDR3 contains 15 residues. Germline CDR1 is MDHEN and CDR2 is SYDVKM. Trimming removed 2 bases from V and 2 bases from J; junction bases left unmatched: 2. The CDR3 is CASSLAGENTGELFF. CDR3 bases: TGTGCCAGCAGTTTAGCGGGAGAAAACACCGGGGAGCTGTTTTTT.

The chain links TRBV5-1 to TRBJ2-7; 7 bases line up with TRBD1. This CDR3 is built from 15 residues. Per germline, CDR1 SGHRS and CDR2 YFSETQ. With V trimmed by 1 base and J by 4 bases, 8 bases remained unmatched. The CDR3 nucleotides read TGCGCCAGCAGCTTGTCGGCAGGGGGTATGTACGAGCAGTACTTC. Its protein product is CASSLSAGGMYEQYF.

The gene calls are TRBV30 and TRBJ1-5; tentative D call: TRBD1 (5 bases). Trimming pared 7 bases from V and 0 bases from J, leaving 16 bases between. This CDR3 region has 15 residues. The germline gives CDR1 GTSNPN, CDR2 SVGIG (reference sequence). As DNA, the CDR3 is TGTGCCTCCGCCACCGGGGCAGCTAGCAATCAGCCCCAGCATTTT. It is translated as CASATGAASNQPQHF.

This sequence joins TRBV19 and TRBJ1-4; the D is unclear. Germline-derived CDR1 and CDR2 are LNHDA and SQIVND (reference sequence). This CDR3 region has 14 residues. The germline V and J ends were trimmed by 3 bases and 4 bases, with 9 bases remaining between them. CDR3 region: CASSMSSFNEKLFF. The CDR3 coding sequence is TGTGCCAGTAGTATGTCCAGTTTTAATGAAAAACTGTTTTTT.

The rearrangement links TRBV5-6 to TRBJ1-6, with 9 bases aligning to TRBD1. J gave up 6 bases and V 2 bases, and 6 bases lay outside the gene matches. This CDR3 region has 16 residues. CDR1 SGHDT and CDR2 YYEEEE come from the germline V gene. Here the CDR3 reads CASSFLVTGGNSPLHF. The CDR3 region has the DNA TGTGCCAGCAGCTTTCTAGTGACAGGGGGTAATTCACCCCTCCACTTT.

Only one count was recorded for this clone. J is TRBJ2-1 and V is TRBV14; 10 bases align to TRBD2. The ends lost 0 bases at V and 6 bases at J; junction bases unmatched: 5. The CDR3 runs to 16 residues. The germline CDR1 and CDR2 sequences are SGHDN and FVKESK. CDR3: CASSQERAGGPNEQFF. For the CDR3, the DNA is TGTGCCAGCAGCCAAGAAAGAGCGGGAGGGCCCAATGAGCAGTTCTTC.

V and J are TRBV7-9 and TRBJ1-1; TRBD1 is a possible D gene (5 bases). Trimming shortened V by 5 bases and J by 9 bases, and 19 bases separated the two germline ends. This CDR3 contains 14 residues. Germline assignment: CDR1 SEHNR and CDR2 FQNEAQ (reference sequence). CDR3 in DNA: TGTGCCAGCAGCCATTCGGCAGGGACGGGTAAAGCTTTCTTT. This encodes CASSHSAGTGKAFF. Looking up the rest from reference TRBV7-9 and TRBJ1-1 gives the full variable domain: DTGVSQNPRHKITKRGQNVTFRCDPISEHNRLYWYRQTLGQGPEFLTYFQNEAQLEKSRLLSDRFSAERPKGSFSTLEIQRTEQGDSAMYLCASSHSAGTGKAFFGQGTRLTVV.

The chain is built from TRBV5-6 and TRBJ2-3; D is unclear. V was cut by 4 bases and J by 1 base, with 22 bases left in between. CDR1 and CDR2 (germline): SGHDT, YYEEEE. CDR3 length: 18 amino acids. This CDR3 is CASSPDQLSTVRTDTQYF. The DNA of the CDR3 is TGTGCCAGCAGCCCGGACCAACTGAGCACGGTTCGCACAGATACGCAGTATTTT.

This sequence joins TRBV19 and TRBJ2-7; 9 bases are a match to TRBD1. From germline, CDR1 is LNHDA and CDR2 SQIVND (reference sequence). V lost 1 base and J lost 5; bases outside the gene matches: 6. This CDR3 has 15 amino acids. The CDR3 DNA reads as TGTGCCAGTAGTATAGGGCGACAGGGGGTCGACGAGCAGTACTTC. Protein sequence: CASSIGRQGVDEQYF.

V and J are TRBV29-1 and TRBJ1-2, with D maybe TRBD1 (5 bases). Germline assignment: CDR1 SQVTM and CDR2 ANQGSEA. This CDR3 region has 15 residues. V lost 2 bases and J lost 7, with 20 bases in between. The CDR3 is CSVEQHTGGGVGYTF. The CDR3 region has the DNA TGCAGCGTTGAACAACACACGGGGGGAGGAGTTGGCTACACCTTC.

This clone was seen once. The chain uses TRBV7-8 and TRBJ1-1; D call uncertain. The germline gives CDR1 SGHVS, CDR2 FQNEAQ. The germline V and J ends were trimmed by 1 base and 3 bases, with 9 bases remaining between them. This CDR3 spans 14 amino acids. CDR3 sequence (DNA): TGTGCCAGCAGCTTAGAAACACCTTACACTGAAGCTTTCTTT. It is translated as CASSLETPYTEAFF.